The 14 T cell receptor beta chains below come from one sample, sequenced in a study of cytomegalovirus exposure and HLA in healthy donors. PCR primers comprised 60 Vbeta and 13 Jbeta primers. The assay was immunoSEQ multiplex PCR, and TCRdb's table has in-frame clones only and misses some. The table includes fewer than 200,000 clones, about nine tenths detected once. The sample was PBMCs. These receptors came from a boy younger than 10 in good health and CMV-seronegative.

The V gene is TRBV5-1, the J gene TRBJ2-7; the D gene is possibly TRBD1 (6 bases). Per germline, CDR1 SGHRS and CDR2 YFSETQ. Trimming pared 5 bases from V and 6 bases from J, leaving 21 bases between. This CDR3 has 15 residues. The DNA of the CDR3 is TGCGCCAGCAGGGGCGTCGCCTGGGGGACACCCGAGCAGTACTTC. Protein sequence: CASRGVAWGTPEQYF.

The J gene is TRBJ1-3, the V gene TRBV5-1; D gene unclear. V was shortened by 5 bases and J by 4 bases, with 7 bases between the two germline ends. CDR1 is SGHRS and CDR2 is YFSETQ in the germline V gene. The CDR3 consists of 12 residues. CDR3 nucleotide sequence: TGCGCCAGCAGGGGCTCCGGAAACACCATATATTTT. It specifies CASRGSGNTIYF.

The chain links TRBV5-4 to TRBJ2-5; 8 nucleotides align to TRBD2. The CDR3 runs to 16 residues. J lost 5 bases, V lost 4 bases, and 13 bases had no gene match. Germline CDR1 SGHNT, CDR2 YYREEE (reference sequence). The chain's CDR3 is CASSPKGAGVGETQYF. The CDR3 DNA sequence: TGTGCCAGCAGCCCCAAAGGAGCGGGAGTTGGGGAGACCCAGTACTTC.

The genes are TRBV7-2 and TRBJ2-2; 10 bases are shared with TRBD2. Germline V lookup: CDR1 SGHTA, CDR2 FQGNSA. This CDR3 has 16 residues. Trimming removed 6 bases from V and 1 base from J; junction bases left unmatched: 5. CDR3 in amino acids: CASRAGGLRNTGELFF. For the CDR3, the DNA is TGTGCCAGCAGAGCGGGAGGGCTAAGGAACACCGGGGAGCTGTTTTTT.

The chain has TRBV23-1 and TRBJ2-6, with TRBD2 as a possible D gene (6 bases). TRBV23-1 is given ORF status, its function remaining uncertain. Trimming took 10 bases from V and 0 from J, leaving 10 bases between them. This CDR3 comprises 14 residues. Here the CDR3 reads CAKRGTSGANVLTF. CDR3 DNA sequence: TGCGCCAAACGGGGGACCTCTGGGGCCAACGTCCTGACTTTC.

Turning to this clone: Mismatch with germline at one junction end may stem from a read error. The chain combines TRBV7-9 with TRBJ1-5, with D uncertain. CDR1 SEHNR and CDR2 FQNEAQ come from the germline V gene (reference sequence). The CDR3 is made up of 12 amino acids. In DNA form, the CDR3 reads TGTTCCAGCAATAGAGAGTTTCAGCCCCAGCATTTT. Residues: CSSNREFQPQHF.

This clone was detected only once. The rearrangement joins TRBV28 to TRBJ1-1; D is unresolved. CDR3 length: 15 residues. From germline, CDR1 is MDHEN and CDR2 SYDVKM. Trimming stripped 7 bases from V and 5 bases from J, with 20 bases between. CDR3 DNA: TGTGCCAGCAAGGGAGGGTACGCCGCGATAACTGAAGCTTTCTTT. Residues: CASKGGYAAITEAFF.

The CDR3 nucleotides read TGTGCCAGCAGCGCTACCCTTGGGCGGGGGGGCGAGGAGACCCAGTACTTC. Its translation: CASSATLGRGGEETQYF. V gene TRBV2 combines with J gene TRBJ2-5; 9 bases are a match to TRBD2. The V and J ends lost 6 bases and 5 bases, in that order; junction bases with no gene match: 16. The germline V gene has CDR1 SNHLY and CDR2 FYNNEI. The CDR3 has 17 amino acids.

J is TRBJ2-2 and V is TRBV6-4; 7 positions agree with TRBD2. The CDR3 sequence is 16 residues long. Germline V gene lookup returns CDR1 MRHNA and CDR2 SNTAGT. Trimming at V came to 5 bases and at J to 5 bases, leaving 11 bases not matched to a gene. Here the CDR3 reads CASSPTASGYTGELFF. The CDR3, as DNA: TGTGCCAGCAGTCCCACGGCTAGCGGTTATACCGGGGAGCTGTTTTTT.

This clone has a handful of counts. The chain employs TRBV9 and TRBJ1-3; no reliable D call. This CDR3 spans 15 amino acids. Trimming removed 3 bases from V and 0 bases from J, with 10 bases in between. The V gene's germline CDR1 is SGDLS and CDR2 YYNGEE. CDR3 DNA sequence: TGTGCCAGCAGCGCCGAAACTAACTCTGGAAACACCATATATTTT. It yields the protein CASSAETNSGNTIYF.

The chain joins TRBV18 to TRBJ1-2; 7 nucleotides align to TRBD1. V dropped 0 bases and J dropped 4; count of bases not matched to a gene: 2. CDR3 length: 14 residues. Germline V gene data show CDR1 as KGHSH and CDR2 as LQKENI. The CDR3 nucleotides are TGTGCCAGCTCACCACCAGGGGGCCGCTATGGCTACACCTTC. Protein product: CASSPPGGRYGYTF. Drawing the rest from reference TRBV18 and TRBJ1-2, the complete variable domain is NAGVMQNPRHLVRRRGQEARLRCSPMKGHSHVYWYRQLPEEGLKFMVYLQKENIIDESGMPKERFSAEFPKEGPSILRIQQVVRGDSAAYFCASSPPGGRYGYTFGSGTRLTVV.

The chain employs TRBV19 and TRBJ1-6; D perhaps matches TRBD1 (6 bases). Germline V CDR1 and CDR2: LNHDA, SQIVND (reference sequence). V was shortened by 5 bases and J by 2 bases, with 13 bases between the two germline ends. The length of the CDR3 is 16 residues. The DNA for the CDR3 is TGTGCCAGTAGTGCAACAGGGATTACCTATAATTCACCCCTCCACTTT. Translated: CASSATGITYNSPLHF.

The chain combines TRBV28 with TRBJ2-7; perhaps TRBD2 as D (6 bases). The germline V gene has CDR1 MDHEN and CDR2 SYDVKM. V lost 8 bases, J lost 2 bases, and 7 bases lay in between. The CDR3 length is 11 residues. CDR3 amino acids: CASGGPYEQYF. As DNA, the CDR3 is TGTGCCAGCGGAGGGCCCTACGAGCAGTACTTC. The full variable domain, in which reference TRBV28 and TRBJ2-7 provide the parts outside the CDR3, is DVKVTQSSRYLVKRTGEKVFLECVQDMDHENMFWYRQDPGLGLRLIYFSYDVKMKEKGDIPEGYSVSREKKERFSLILESASTNQTSMYLCASGGPYEQYFGPGTRLTVT.

The chain joins TRBV7-3 to TRBJ1-1, with 10 bases fitting TRBD1. With 5 bases clipped from V and 5 bases from J, the junction kept 5 bases outside the gene matches. The CDR3 covers 14 residues. Germline values: CDR1 SGHTA, CDR2 FQGTGA. The CDR3: CASSRDRGRTEAFF. The DNA of the CDR3 is TGTGCCAGCAGCCGAGACAGGGGGCGTACTGAAGCTTTCTTT. The variable domain in full, with the rest retrieved from reference TRBV7-3 and TRBJ1-1, is GAGVSQTPSNKVTEKGKYVELRCDPISGHTALYWYRQSLGQGPEFLIYFQGTGAADDSGLPNDRFFAVRPEGSVSTLKIQRTERGDSAVYLCASSRDRGRTEAFFGQGTRLTVV.